Shown below are 13 T cell receptor beta chains from a single sample sequenced in a study of T cell repertoires in cytomegalovirus infection. TCRdb fed the reads into MiXCR, producing one record per CDR3 protein. This repertoire shows around 530,000 distinct CDR3 sequences, around 27% found once; its top ten account for about 13%. The sample consisted of PBMCs. The receptors were sampled from a human donor in good health (CMV status not recorded). Some clones in this sample may be carry-over from other donors' samples.

At least ten counts were recorded for this clonotype. This chain's CDR3 is CASSLAQLLAGVPDTQYF. The CDR3 region has the DNA TGTGCCAGCAGCTTAGCACAGCTACTAGCGGGAGTCCCAGATACGCAGTATTTT. The V gene is TRBV7-2, the J gene TRBJ2-3; 11 bases agree with TRBD2. This CDR3 region has 18 residues. The V and J ends lost 0 bases and 4 bases, in that order; junction bases with no gene match: 9. Germline V gene sequence: CDR1 SGHTA, CDR2 FQGNSA. The full variable domain, completed using reference TRBV7-2 and TRBJ2-3, is GAGVSQSPSNKVTEKGKDVELRCDPISGHTALYWYRQSLGQGLEFLIYFQGNSAPDKSGLPSDRFSAERTGGSVSTLTIQRTQQEDSAVYLCASSLAQLLAGVPDTQYFGPGTRLTVL.

The chain has TRBV12-3 or TRBV12-4 and TRBJ2-6; weak D call: TRBD1 (5 bases). The CDR3 consists of 19 residues. The germline V and J ends were trimmed by 1 base and 4 bases, with 20 bases remaining between them. For the CDR3, the DNA is TGTGCCAGCAGTTTAGACCTTGGGCCAGGGAATTCAGGGGCCAACGTCCTGACTTTC. It is translated as CASSLDLGPGNSGANVLTF.

This clonotype appeared many times. The rearrangement links TRBV7-9 to TRBJ2-3; a weak D match, TRBD2 (5 bases). V was cut by 5 bases and J by 2 bases, with 14 bases left in between. This CDR3 region has 15 residues. CDR1 and CDR2 from the germline V gene are SEHNR and FQNEAQ (reference sequence). The DNA for the CDR3 is TGTGCCAGCAGCCCCGGGATCGCTTTCACAGATACGCAGTATTTT. Translation gives CASSPGIAFTDTQYF.

This clonotype was recorded a few times. The V gene is TRBV7-8, the J gene TRBJ2-1; TRBD2 is a possible D gene (6 bases). The CDR3 covers 17 residues. Germline CDR1 is SGHVS and CDR2 is FQNEAQ. V lost 0 bases and J lost 0, with 12 bases in between. The CDR3 DNA is TGTGCCAGCAGCTTAGCGGGGGACTTGGGCTCCTACAATGAGCAGTTCTTC. Translation: CASSLAGDLGSYNEQFF. Filled out from reference TRBV7-8 and TRBJ2-1, the complete variable domain reads GAGVSQSPRYKVAKRGQDVALRCDPISGHVSLFWYQQALGQGPEFLTYFQNEAQLDKSGLPSDRFFAERPEGSVSTLKIQRTQQEDSAVYLCASSLAGDLGSYNEQFFGPGTRLTVL.

This clonotype occurred many times. This rearrangement joins TRBV7-2 to TRBJ1-3, with no clear D. The germline V gene has CDR1 SGHTA and CDR2 FQGNSA. This CDR3 is built from 14 residues. Trimming removed 4 bases at V and 0 bases at J, with 7 bases between. The CDR3 DNA reads TGTGCCAGCAGCTCGGCCAACTCTGGAAACACCATATATTTT. Translation gives CASSSANSGNTIYF.

The chain employs TRBV11-2 and TRBJ2-7, with 11 bases fitting TRBD1. In germline, CDR1 is SGHAT, CDR2 FQNNGV. The CDR3 has 15 residues. The V gene end was trimmed by 5 bases and the J gene end by 4 bases; junction bases not matched to a gene: 7. This chain's CDR3 is CASSPAGTGGYEQYF. The CDR3 coding sequence is TGTGCCAGCAGCCCTGCCGGGACAGGGGGTTACGAGCAGTACTTC.

This clonotype occurred a few times. The chain employs TRBV9 and TRBJ2-7; maybe TRBD2 (6 bases). The CDR3 totals 15 residues. Trimming took off 0 bases at V and 5 bases at J, with 15 bases between the two ends. In germline, CDR1 is SGDLS, CDR2 YYNGEE. CDR3 region: CASSVGGGRFDEQYF. The CDR3 nucleotides are TGTGCCAGCAGCGTAGGAGGTGGGAGGTTCGACGAGCAGTACTTC.

The rearrangement uses TRBV12-3 or TRBV12-4 and TRBJ2-3, with 12 positions matching TRBD2. The CDR3 consists of 17 residues. V was pared by 1 base and J by 8 bases, with 10 bases of the junction left unmatched. CDR3 region: CASSLEQLAGGQATQYF. The CDR3 DNA reads TGTGCCAGCAGTTTAGAGCAACTAGCGGGAGGACAAGCTACGCAGTATTTT.

This chain links TRBV28 with TRBJ2-6; D remains unclear. V was cut by 7 bases and J by 0 bases, with 7 bases left in between. The germline V gene has CDR1 MDHEN and CDR2 SYDVKM. The CDR3 is 14 residues long. CDR3 DNA sequence: TGTGCCAGCAAAGGCCACTCTGGGGCCAACGTCCTGACTTTC. Translation gives CASKGHSGANVLTF.

This clonotype has a handful of counts. The chain's CDR3 is CASSSPSYGTVYGYTF. DNA for the CDR3: TGTGCCAGCAGCTCGCCGTCCTACGGGACAGTCTATGGCTACACCTTC. This rearrangement joins TRBV6-6 to TRBJ1-2; 7 bases align to TRBD1. The germline gives CDR1 MNHNY, CDR2 SVGAGI (reference sequence). V gave up 6 bases and J gave up 4 bases; unmatched junction bases: 14. The CDR3 sequence is 16 residues long.

V usage is TRBV5-1 and J usage is TRBJ1-1, with a weak D call TRBD1 (6 bases). This CDR3 contains 14 residues. V lost 4 bases, J lost 6 bases, and 16 bases lay in between. Germline V lookup: CDR1 SGHRS, CDR2 YFSETQ. As DNA, the CDR3 is TGCGCCAGCAGCCCCGAACAGGGATTCCCTGAAGCTTTCTTT. Translated: CASSPEQGFPEAFF.

The rearrangement uses TRBV5-4 and TRBJ2-4; D is tentatively TRBD1 or TRBD2 (5 bases each). CDR3 length: 16 residues. Trimming stripped 3 bases from V and 0 bases from J, with 13 bases between. Germline assignment: CDR1 SGHNT and CDR2 YYREEE (reference sequence). CDR3 region: CASSYGTDLAKNIQYF. CDR3 in DNA: TGTGCCAGCAGCTATGGGACGGACTTAGCCAAAAACATTCAGTACTTC.

This clonotype was detected ten times or more. This rearrangement joins TRBV12-3 or TRBV12-4 to TRBJ1-2, with unresolved D. V was pared by 5 bases and J by 0 bases, with 13 bases between. This CDR3 comprises 15 residues. This CDR3 is CASSTQAGSNYGYTF. DNA of the CDR3: TGTGCCAGCAGTACACAAGCAGGATCTAACTATGGCTACACCTTC.